These 19 T cell receptor beta chains share one sample of origin, sequenced in a study of OX40 agonist ivuxolimab in advanced cancers. TCRdb's table, derived via immunoSEQ multiplex PCR, lists solely in-frame clones and lacks some. In the table there are 25,000 to 40,000 clones, less than 85% of which are singletons. The material sequenced was CD4+ or CD8+ T cells sorted from blood, taken in a trial of the OX40 agonist ivuxolimab. The receptors stem from an adult with an advanced solid tumor such as melanoma, head and neck, liver or kidney cancer.

V gene TRBV9 combines with J gene TRBJ2-2; D perhaps matches TRBD1 (6 bases). Trimming pared 0 bases from V and 1 base from J, leaving 10 bases between. The CDR3 spans 16 residues. The germline CDR1 and CDR2 sequences are SGDLS and YYNGEE. CDR3 DNA sequence: TGTGCCAGCAGCGTAGTTCAGGGGCAGAACACCGGGGAGCTGTTTTTT. This encodes CASSVVQGQNTGELFF.

This chain joins TRBV6-5 and TRBJ2-7; D uncertain. Germline V gives CDR1 MNHEY, CDR2 SVGAGI. V lost 2 bases and J 5 bases, leaving 13 bases between the germline ends. CDR3 size: 14 residues. Written as DNA, the CDR3 is TGTGCCAGCAGTTACGCCAGGAAGGCCCACGAGCAGTACTTC. Amino acid sequence: CASSYARKAHEQYF.

This clone was seen more than once but under ten times. The V call is TRBV4-1, the J call TRBJ1-1; tentative D call: TRBD1 (6 bases). The CDR3 is made up of 14 amino acids. Per germline, CDR1 MGHRA and CDR2 YSYEKL. V gave up 2 bases and J gave up 5 bases, with 12 bases separating them. CDR3: CASSQKSRGTEAFF. CDR3 sequence (DNA): TGCGCCAGCAGCCAAAAAAGCAGGGGAACTGAAGCTTTCTTT.

The J gene is TRBJ1-4, the V gene TRBV28; D is perhaps TRBD1 (5 bases). This CDR3 contains 15 residues. Trimming shortened V by 2 bases and J by 0 bases, and 7 bases separated the two germline ends. Per the germline V gene, CDR1 is MDHEN and CDR2 is SYDVKM. CDR3 protein: CASSLGGATNEKLFF. The CDR3 DNA follows: TGTGCCAGCAGTTTAGGGGGGGCAACTAATGAAAAACTGTTTTTT.

The chain combines TRBV28 with TRBJ1-6, with TRBD1 as a possible D gene (6 bases). Germline V CDR1 and CDR2: MDHEN, SYDVKM. Trimming shortened V by 7 bases and J by 0 bases, and 13 bases separated the two germline ends. This CDR3 region has 16 residues. CDR3 residues: CASTNTGSSYNSPLHF. In nucleotides, the CDR3 is TGTGCCAGCACAAATACAGGGAGCTCCTATAATTCACCCCTCCACTTT.

V usage is TRBV27 and J usage is TRBJ1-1; D is unresolved. This CDR3 region has 14 residues. The germline V and J ends were trimmed by 0 bases and 2 bases, with 7 bases remaining between them. Germline CDR1 MNHEY, CDR2 SMNVEV (reference sequence). This CDR3 is CASSLSTVNTEAFF. DNA for the CDR3: TGTGCCAGCAGTTTATCCACCGTTAACACTGAAGCTTTCTTT.

The chain carries TRBV12-5 and TRBJ2-3, with TRBD1 matching over 10 bases. The trim removed 6 bases at V and 4 bases at J, leaving 10 bases unmatched. This CDR3 comprises 16 residues. Germline loops: CDR1 LGHNT, CDR2 FRNRAP. The CDR3 DNA follows: TGTGCTAGTGGCCCTAAGGGGACAGGGGCAGCAGATACGCAGTATTTT. Protein: CASGPKGTGAADTQYF.

A single count supports this clone. This chain links TRBV2 with TRBJ1-1; D is unclear. V gave up 5 bases and J gave up 0 bases, with 10 bases separating them. Germline values: CDR1 SNHLY, CDR2 FYNNEI. The CDR3 runs 14 residues. CDR3 in DNA: TGTGCCAGCAGTACGACACTTATGAACACTGAAGCTTTCTTT. It is translated as CASSTTLMNTEAFF.

The rearrangement joins TRBV5-4 to TRBJ2-3; D not certain. Germline CDR1 and CDR2: SGHNT and YYREEE (reference sequence). CDR3 length: 15 residues. Between the trimmed V and J ends, which lost 0 bases and 0 bases, there was a span of 8 bases. This chain's CDR3 is CASSLGTLSTDTQYF. DNA for the CDR3: TGTGCCAGCAGCTTGGGTACCTTGAGCACAGATACGCAGTATTTT.

The chain links TRBV27 to TRBJ2-5, with D unresolved. CDR3 length: 11 residues. Per the germline V gene, CDR1 is MNHEY and CDR2 is SMNVEV (reference sequence). The ends were cut back, 6 bases at V and 4 bases at J, with 6 bases in the middle. CDR3 nucleotide sequence: TGTGCCAGCAGAAAGCGAGAGACCCAGTACTTC. This codes for CASRKRETQYF.

This chain connects TRBV9 to TRBJ2-3, with 15 bases that match TRBD2. Germline values: CDR1 SGDLS, CDR2 YYNGEE. This CDR3 has 16 residues. V lost 1 base, J lost 6 bases, and 3 bases stayed unmatched. In DNA, the CDR3 is TGTGCCAGCAGCGTAACCGGGACTAGCGGGGGGGATACGCAGTATTTT. It specifies CASSVTGTSGGDTQYF.

J is TRBJ2-7 and V is TRBV27, with D possibly matching TRBD2 (5 bases). The germline V gene encodes CDR1 MNHEY and CDR2 SMNVEV (reference sequence). The CDR3 is 17 residues long. Trimming removed 3 bases at V and 0 bases at J, with 18 bases between. CDR3 protein: CASSLLGMSGRSYEQYF. The CDR3 region has the DNA TGTGCCAGCAGTTTGCTCGGGATGTCAGGCCGCTCCTACGAGCAGTACTTC.

This clone was observed once. V usage is TRBV19 and J usage is TRBJ2-3; 10 bases match TRBD1. V was clipped by 4 bases and J by 3 bases; unmatched bases: 7. Per germline, CDR1 LNHDA and CDR2 SQIVND (reference sequence). This CDR3 has 16 residues. The CDR3: CASSSDRGRGTDTQYF. The CDR3 DNA reads as TGTGCCAGTAGTAGCGACAGGGGGCGGGGGACAGATACGCAGTATTTT.

This clone was detected only once. The CDR3 is CASSLAGVGNQPQHF. The CDR3 nucleotides are TGTGCCAGCAGTTTGGCAGGGGTGGGCAATCAGCCCCAGCATTTT. The chain has TRBV27 and TRBJ1-5, with D perhaps matching TRBD1 (6 bases). Trimming shortened V by 3 bases and J by 2 bases, and 11 bases separated the two germline ends. Germline CDR1 and CDR2: MNHEY and SMNVEV (reference sequence). The CDR3 covers 15 residues.

The chain carries TRBV23-1 and TRBJ1-2; D gene unclear. TRBV23-1 is an open reading frame, and its role is uncertain. The CDR3 is 17 residues long. With 0 bases removed from V and 6 bases from J, the gap between germline ends came to 20 bases. The CDR3 loop reads CASSQSTSAAGQHGYTF. CDR3 DNA: TGCGCCAGCAGTCAATCAACCTCAGCCGCCGGGCAGCATGGCTACACCTTC.

This clone was detected once. The rearrangement uses TRBV6-5 and TRBJ1-5; D ambiguous. Trimming stripped 2 bases from V and 2 bases from J, with 7 bases between. Germline assignment: CDR1 MNHEY and CDR2 SVGAGI. The CDR3 is made up of 14 amino acids. CDR3: CASSYGMGNQPQHF. The CDR3 nucleotides are TGTGCCAGCAGTTACGGCATGGGCAATCAGCCCCAGCATTTT.

Only one count was recorded for this clone. The chain has TRBV4-2 and TRBJ2-2; 11 bases match TRBD2. The CDR3 extends over 18 amino acids. The germline CDR1 and CDR2 sequences are LGHNA and YNFKEQ. With 0 bases clipped from V and 2 bases from J, the junction kept 5 bases outside the gene matches. The CDR3 region has the DNA TGTGCCAGCAGCCAAGATCCAACTAGCGGGGGTAACACCGGGGAGCTGTTTTTT. Translation: CASSQDPTSGGNTGELFF.

This chain uses TRBV7-3 with TRBJ2-1; the D gene could be TRBD1 or TRBD2 (6 bases each). This CDR3 contains 18 residues. Germline CDR1 reads SGHTA; CDR2 reads FQGTGA. The V and J ends lost 3 bases and 1 base respectively, with 19 bases between them. CDR3 in amino acids: CASSLHLGGRRSYNEQFF. The CDR3 coding sequence is TGTGCCAGCAGCTTGCACCTAGGGGGGAGAAGGTCCTACAATGAGCAGTTCTTC.

V and J are TRBV6-1 and TRBJ2-7; D unresolved. The V end was cut by 0 bases, the J end by 3 bases, with 6 bases between. The CDR3 is 13 amino acids. Germline V lookup: CDR1 MNHNS, CDR2 SASEGT. The CDR3 spells CASSEALGYEQYF. Here the CDR3 DNA reads TGTGCCAGCAGTGAAGCGCTCGGCTACGAGCAGTACTTC.